These T cell receptor beta chains were read from a single sample in a study of molecular identifiers for immune sequencing clone quantification. In TCRdb, the PCR reads were re-called with MiXCR into one record per CDR3 protein. This sample has roughly 65,000 distinct CDR3 sequences, with around a sixth found just once. The sample consisted of naive CD8+ T cells from blood, with Jurkat cell RNA spiked in. The receptors here all came from a human donor in good health. Some libraries in this study had Jurkat cell RNA spiked in. Both conserved end residues are part of each CDR3. Each record gives: J gene, D gene, V gene, clone size, CDR3 DNA, CDR3 protein. A D gene is named only where the DNA matches it firmly. Clone size is not always given. Where it is, it says once, few, many or a class for expanded clones.

>TRBJ2-1|TRBD2|TRBV4-1|few
TGCGCCAGCAGCCAACTCGTCGTCGGGACTAGCGGGAACAATGAGCAGTTCTTC
CASSQLVVGTSGNNEQFF
>TRBJ2-6|TRBD1|TRBV12-3/TRBV12-4|many
TGTGCCAGCAGCAGTACACGGGACAGGGTCCCTGGGGCCAACGTCCTGACTTTC
CASSSTRDRVPGANVLTF
>TRBJ2-7|.|TRBV7-9|.
TGTGCCAGCAGCCCCACGCTAGCGCAGCAAGACAACGAGCAGTACTTC
CASSPTLAQQDNEQYF
>TRBJ1-2|TRBD1|TRBV7-8|many
TGTGCCAGCAGCCCAGGGACAGGGGGTAACTATGGCTACACCTTC
CASSPGTGGNYGYTF
>TRBJ2-1|.|TRBV9|.
TGTGCCAGCAGCGCCGGAGGTGACAGCAGCTACAATGAGCAGTTCTTC
CASSAGGDSSYNEQFF
>TRBJ1-1|TRBD1|TRBV19|many
TGTGCCAGTAGTATAGCAGGGGGAGGTACTGAAGCTTTCTTT
CASSIAGGGTEAFF
>TRBJ2-1|.|TRBV28|many
TGTGCCAGCAATACGATGGTCAATGAGCAGTTCTTC
CASNTMVNEQFF
>TRBJ2-7|.|TRBV7-9|many
TGTGCCAGCAGCGCACAGGGAAACGAGCAGTACTTC
CASSAQGNEQYF
>TRBJ1-1|.|TRBV13|many
TGTGCCAGCAGCGCACCCGGGAGATACGAGGAAGCTTTCTTT
CASSAPGRYEEAFF
>TRBJ1-6|.|TRBV5-6|.
TGTGCCAGCAGCTCGGGGGTAGGGTCACCCCTCCACTTT
CASSSGVGSPLHF
>TRBJ2-1|.|TRBV4-1|many
TGCGCCAGCAGCCAAGGGCGACTTGGGGCTATTATACATGAGCAGTTCTTC
CASSQGRLGAIIHEQFF
>TRBJ2-1|TRBD2|TRBV9|.
TGTGCCAGCAGCCCAGAACTAGCGGGAGTTACTGTTGAGCAGTTCTTC
CASSPELAGVTVEQFF
>TRBJ2-5|TRBD2|TRBV12-3/TRBV12-4|many
TGTGCCAGCAGTCCCTTAGCGGGAGGGGTTCTCGAGACCCAGTACTTC
CASSPLAGGVLETQYF
>TRBJ2-7|TRBD2|TRBV11-2|few
TGTGCCAGCAGCTTGGGTAGACTAGCGGGAGTCGACAAGCAGTACTTC
CASSLGRLAGVDKQYF
>TRBJ2-3|.|TRBV5-8|many
TGTGCCAGCAGCTCCCCCTACACAGATACGCAGTATTTT
CASSSPYTDTQYF
>TRBJ1-2|.|TRBV29-1|many
TGCAGCGTTGACAGCAGGGGAATGTATGGCTACACCTTC
CSVDSRGMYGYTF
>TRBJ2-7|.|TRBV4-2|many
TGTGCCAGCAGCCCCTACGGGAACGAGCAGTACTTC
CASSPYGNEQYF
>TRBJ2-5|TRBD2|TRBV28|many
TGTGCCAGCACTACGGGACTAGCGGCCCGGGTCCAAGAGACCCAGTACTTC
CASTTGLAARVQETQYF
>TRBJ2-3|TRBD2|TRBV24-1|many
TGTGCCACCAGTGATATGTCTAGCGGGAGGGGGGCAGATACGCAGTATTTT
CATSDMSSGRGADTQYF
>TRBJ2-7|TRBD2|TRBV7-6|many
TGTGCCAGCAGCTTAGAGCGGACCGGGGGGGCCTACGAGCAGTACTTC
CASSLERTGGAYEQYF
>TRBJ2-3|.|TRBV6-1|many
TGTGCCAGCACCTTGTGGACGGGAGGCACAGATACGCAGTATTTT
CASTLWTGGTDTQYF
>TRBJ2-1|TRBD2|TRBV4-2|many
TGTGCCAGCAGCCAAGCTTTGGCAGGACTAGGGATTCATGAGCAGTTCTTC
CASSQALAGLGIHEQFF
>TRBJ1-1|TRBD1|TRBV19|many
TGTGCCAGCCTTTCAACAGGGGACCCAAACACTGAAGCTTTCTTT
CASLSTGDPNTEAFF
>TRBJ2-7|.|TRBV5-4|few
TGTGCCAGCAGCCAACTGGACGGAACCGCGTACGAGCAGTACTTC
CASSQLDGTAYEQYF
>TRBJ1-1|.|TRBV28|many
TGTGCCAGCGGCCCCTACGTGGGCACTGAAGCTTTCTTT
CASGPYVGTEAFF
>TRBJ1-5|.|TRBV6-1|many
TGTGCCAGCAGTGGAACGGATTATAGCAATCAGCCCCAGCATTTT
CASSGTDYSNQPQHF
>TRBJ2-3|.|TRBV5-1|many
TGCGCCAGCAGCTCCCTCCCCTCAGATACGCAGTATTTT
CASSSLPSDTQYF
>TRBJ2-1|.|TRBV9|many
TGTGCCAGCAGCGATATTGATGCCGGCTACAATGAGCAGTTCTTC
CASSDIDAGYNEQFF
>TRBJ2-7|.|TRBV27|many
TGTGCCAGCAGTCCTATGACAGGTCACTACGAGCAGTACTTC
CASSPMTGHYEQYF
>TRBJ2-7|.|TRBV6-6|.
TGTGCCAGCAGTTACTCCGGACAGTTCTCCTACGAGCAGTACTTC
CASSYSGQFSYEQYF